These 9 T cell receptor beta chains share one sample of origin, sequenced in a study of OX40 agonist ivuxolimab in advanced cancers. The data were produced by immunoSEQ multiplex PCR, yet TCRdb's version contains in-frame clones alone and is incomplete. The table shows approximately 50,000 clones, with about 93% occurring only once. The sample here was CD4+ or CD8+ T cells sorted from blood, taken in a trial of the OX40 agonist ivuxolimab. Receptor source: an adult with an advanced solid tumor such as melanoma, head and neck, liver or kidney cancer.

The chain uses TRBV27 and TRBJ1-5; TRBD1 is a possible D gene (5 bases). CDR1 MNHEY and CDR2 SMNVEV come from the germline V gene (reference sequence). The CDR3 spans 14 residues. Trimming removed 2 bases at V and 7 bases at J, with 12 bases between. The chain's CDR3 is CASSLTGGRQPQHF. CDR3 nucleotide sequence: TGTGCCAGCAGTTTAACAGGAGGGAGACAGCCCCAGCATTTT.

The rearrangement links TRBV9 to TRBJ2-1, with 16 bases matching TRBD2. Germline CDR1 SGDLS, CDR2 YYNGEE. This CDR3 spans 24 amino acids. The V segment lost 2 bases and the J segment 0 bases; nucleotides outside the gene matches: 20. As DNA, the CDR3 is TGTGCCAGCAGCGTTCCCAGGGACGCCCCGGGACTAGCGGGAGGGCCCCGCTCCTACAATGAGCAGTTCTTC. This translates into CASSVPRDAPGLAGGPRSYNEQFF. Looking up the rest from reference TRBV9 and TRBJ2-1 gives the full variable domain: DSGVTQTPKHLITATGQRVTLRCSPRSGDLSVYWYQQSLDQGLQFLIQYYNGEERAKGNILERFSAQQFPDLHSELNLSSLELGDSALYFCASSVPRDAPGLAGGPRSYNEQFFGPGTRLTVL.

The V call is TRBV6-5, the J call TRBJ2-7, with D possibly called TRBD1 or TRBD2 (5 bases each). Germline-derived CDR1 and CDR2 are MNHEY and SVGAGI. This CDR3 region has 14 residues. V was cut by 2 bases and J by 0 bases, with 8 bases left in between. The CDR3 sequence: CASSYAGTSYEQYF. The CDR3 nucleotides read TGTGCCAGCAGTTACGCCGGGACCTCCTACGAGCAGTACTTC.

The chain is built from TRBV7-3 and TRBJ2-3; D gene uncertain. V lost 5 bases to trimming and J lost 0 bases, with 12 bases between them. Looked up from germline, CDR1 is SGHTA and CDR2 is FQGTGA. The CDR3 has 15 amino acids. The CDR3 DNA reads TGTGCCAGCAGCCTGGGCGCGCTCAGCACAGATACGCAGTATTTT. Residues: CASSLGALSTDTQYF.

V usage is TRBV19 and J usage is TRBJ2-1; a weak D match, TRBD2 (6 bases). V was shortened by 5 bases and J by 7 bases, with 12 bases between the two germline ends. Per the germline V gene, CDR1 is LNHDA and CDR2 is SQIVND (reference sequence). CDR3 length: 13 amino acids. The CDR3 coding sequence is TGTGCCAGTAGTCTGGGACTTAAGAATGAGCAGTTCTTC. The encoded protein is CASSLGLKNEQFF.

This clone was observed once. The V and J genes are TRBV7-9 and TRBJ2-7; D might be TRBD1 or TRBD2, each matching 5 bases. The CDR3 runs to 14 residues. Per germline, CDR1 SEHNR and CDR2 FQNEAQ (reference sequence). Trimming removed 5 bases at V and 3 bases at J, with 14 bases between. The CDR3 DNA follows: TGTGCCAGCAGCGGCCGGGACGCCCGCTACGAGCAGTACTTC. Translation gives CASSGRDARYEQYF.

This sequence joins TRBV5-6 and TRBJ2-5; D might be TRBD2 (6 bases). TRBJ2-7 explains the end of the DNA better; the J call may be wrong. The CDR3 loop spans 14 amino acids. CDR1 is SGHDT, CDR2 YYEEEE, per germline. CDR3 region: CASSEGSGPYEQYF. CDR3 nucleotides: TGTGCCAGCAGCGAGGGTAGCGGACCCTACGAGCAGTACTTC.

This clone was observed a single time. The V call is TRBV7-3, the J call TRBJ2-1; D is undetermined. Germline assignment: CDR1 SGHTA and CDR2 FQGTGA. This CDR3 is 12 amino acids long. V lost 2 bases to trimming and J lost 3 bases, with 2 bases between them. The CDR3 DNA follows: TGTGCCAGCAGCTTAGGCTACAATGAGCAGTTCTTC. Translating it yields CASSLGYNEQFF.

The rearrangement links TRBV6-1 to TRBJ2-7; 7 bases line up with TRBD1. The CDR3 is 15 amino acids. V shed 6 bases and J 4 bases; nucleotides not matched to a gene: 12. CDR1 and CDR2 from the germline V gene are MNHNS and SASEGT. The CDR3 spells CASRSGHDRVYEQYF. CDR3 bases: TGTGCCAGCAGAAGCGGCCACGACAGGGTATACGAGCAGTACTTC.